These 20 T cell receptor beta chains were all obtained from the same sample, sequenced in a study of OX40 agonist ivuxolimab in advanced cancers. Data came from immunoSEQ multiplex PCR; TCRdb stores just in-frame clones and leaves some out. The sample lists some 69,000 clones, 80% to 90% occurring once. The sequences come from CD4+ or CD8+ T cells sorted from blood, collected in a trial of the OX40 agonist ivuxolimab. All receptors derive from an adult with an advanced solid tumor such as melanoma, head and neck, liver or kidney cancer.

The CDR3 loop is CASSQGDWGKETQYF. CDR3 DNA sequence: TGCGCCAGCAGCCAGGGGGATTGGGGAAAAGAGACCCAGTACTTC. The chain is built from TRBV5-1 and TRBJ2-5; 7 nucleotides line up with TRBD1. The J segment lost 3 bases and the V segment lost 4 bases, leaving 9 bases of the junction unmatched. Per the germline V gene, CDR1 is SGHRS and CDR2 is YFSETQ. CDR3 length equals 15 residues.

The rearrangement joins TRBV7-6 to TRBJ1-6; D unclear. The CDR3 covers 17 residues. Germline V gives CDR1 SGHVS, CDR2 FNYEAQ. Trimming took off 5 bases at V and 2 bases at J, with 16 bases between the two ends. The DNA for the CDR3 is TGTGCCAGCAGCCCAACGATGGTCACTACCTATAATTCACCCCTCCACTTT. This sequence encodes CASSPTMVTTYNSPLHF.

This clone was found once. The chain couples TRBV29-1 to TRBJ1-4; D ambiguous. The CDR3 extends over 14 amino acids. CDR1 and CDR2 from the germline V gene are SQVTM and ANQGSEA. V was cut by 4 bases and J by 3 bases, with 12 bases left in between. CDR3 nucleotide sequence: TGCAGCGTTGGTGGGATGGGATCTAATGAAAAACTGTTTTTT. It codes for CSVGGMGSNEKLFF. Using reference TRBV29-1 and TRBJ1-4 for the parts outside the CDR3, the full variable domain is SAVISQKPSRDICQRGTSLTIQCQVDSQVTMMFWYRQQPGQSLTLIATANQGSEATYESGFVIDKFPISRPNLTFSTLTVSNMSPEDSSIYLCSVGGMGSNEKLFFGSGTQLSVL.

Note on this clone: This sample includes further DNA sequences coding for the same CDR3. J is TRBJ2-7 and V is TRBV5-1; 7 bases are a match to TRBD2. The CDR3 is 15 amino acids. Germline trimming cut 0 bases from V and 2 bases from J; bases unmatched to any gene: 5. Germline V gene lookup returns CDR1 SGHRS and CDR2 YFSETQ. CDR3 DNA: TGCGCCAGCAGCTTGGGTGGGGGGGGGACCTACGAGCAGTACTTC. Translated: CASSLGGGGTYEQYF.

This clone came up once. V is TRBV5-4 and J is TRBJ1-1; the D gene is possibly TRBD1 (5 bases). V lost 1 base and J lost 0, with 7 bases in between. This CDR3 is 14 amino acids long. CDR1 SGHNT and CDR2 YYREEE come from the germline V gene (reference sequence). CDR3 DNA sequence: TGTGCCAGCAGCTTGCAGGGTGTGAACACTGAAGCTTTCTTT. Translating gives CASSLQGVNTEAFF.

The rearrangement uses TRBV6-5 and TRBJ2-7; tentatively, D is TRBD1 (6 bases). CDR3 length: 13 amino acids. Deletions cut 6 bases from V and 4 bases from J, with 13 bases between. In germline, CDR1 is MNHEY, CDR2 SVGAGI. The CDR3 nucleotides are TGTGCCAGCAGCCGGGACACAATATACGAGCAGTACTTC. As protein: CASSRDTIYEQYF.

In this sample, this clone turned up once. The chain joins TRBV5-1 to TRBJ1-1; possible D gene TRBD1, 6 bases. Trimming left V 2 bases short and J 5 bases short, with 19 bases between. This CDR3 has 16 residues. Germline V gene lookup returns CDR1 SGHRS and CDR2 YFSETQ. The CDR3 DNA follows: TGCGCCAGCAGCTTCAGTCCACAGGGCCCGGGGACTGAAGCTTTCTTT. This codes for CASSFSPQGPGTEAFF. Supplemented by reference TRBV5-1 and TRBJ1-1, the full variable domain reads KAGVTQTPRYLIKTRGQQVTLSCSPISGHRSVSWYQQTPGQGLQFLFEYFSETQRNKGNFPGRFSGRQFSNSRSEMNVSTLELGDSALYLCASSFSPQGPGTEAFFGQGTRLTVV.

The chain links TRBV27 to TRBJ2-5; 7 bases agree with TRBD2. The V gene's germline CDR1 is MNHEY and CDR2 SMNVEV (reference sequence). This CDR3 comprises 15 residues. With 5 bases clipped from V and 5 bases from J, the junction kept 11 bases outside the gene matches. CDR3 protein: CASSPIIAGGETQYF. The DNA of the CDR3 is TGTGCCAGCAGTCCTATCATAGCGGGTGGGGAGACCCAGTACTTC.

This chain joins TRBV15 and TRBJ1-2; possibly TRBD1 for D (5 bases). The CDR3 consists of 13 residues. V lost 5 bases and J 3 bases, leaving 10 bases between the germline ends. The V gene's germline CDR1 is LNHNV and CDR2 YYDKDF (reference sequence). CDR3 sequence reads: CATSAGTYYGYTF. DNA of the CDR3: TGTGCCACCAGCGCGGGGACCTACTATGGCTACACCTTC.

V gene TRBV6-5 combines with J gene TRBJ2-7; the match to TRBD2 covers 11 bases. J was trimmed by 7 bases and V by 5 bases; bases with no gene match: 7. The germline V gene has CDR1 MNHEY and CDR2 SVGAGI. The CDR3 consists of 14 residues. CDR3 loop: CASSRTGLAGEQYF. The CDR3 DNA reads as TGTGCCAGCAGTCGAACCGGACTAGCGGGTGAGCAGTACTTC.

J is TRBJ2-3 and V is TRBV27, with D possibly being TRBD2 (6 bases). V lost 5 bases and J 2 bases, leaving 20 bases between the germline ends. The CDR3 contains 17 residues. Germline CDR1 MNHEY, CDR2 SMNVEV (reference sequence). This chain's CDR3 is CASSPRSPAGATDTQYF. The CDR3 nucleotides read TGTGCCAGCAGTCCCCGGAGTCCAGCGGGCGCCACAGATACGCAGTATTTT.

V is TRBV4-1 and J is TRBJ2-1; 9 bases agree with TRBD2. The CDR3 has 17 residues. Germline lookup yields CDR1 MGHRA and CDR2 YSYEKL. Trimming at V came to 4 bases and at J to 7 bases, leaving 14 bases not matched to a gene. CDR3 DNA sequence: TGCGCCAGCAGCCCTGGAGTCATGACTAGCGGACTTAATGAGCAGTTCTTC. This translates into CASSPGVMTSGLNEQFF.

The gene calls are TRBV7-9 and TRBJ1-2; the D is unclear. V lost 4 bases to trimming and J lost 6 bases, with 9 bases between them. CDR3 length equals 12 residues. The V gene's germline CDR1 is SEHNR and CDR2 FQNEAQ (reference sequence). The CDR3 DNA is TGTGCCAGCAGCTCAGACTTCAATGGCTACACCTTC. This gives the protein CASSSDFNGYTF.

The CDR3 sequence is CASSLYLSLTSTGRGELFF. The CDR3, as DNA: TGTGCCAGCAGCTTGTATCTTAGCCTAACGTCCACGGGTAGGGGGGAGCTGTTTTTT. The chain joins TRBV5-5 to TRBJ2-2; D is undetermined. Germline loops: CDR1 SGHKS, CDR2 YYEKEE (reference sequence). The ends were cut back, 1 base at V and 8 bases at J, with 27 bases in the middle. The CDR3 is 19 amino acids. The full variable domain, in which reference TRBV5-5 and TRBJ2-2 provide the parts outside the CDR3, is DAGVTQSPTHLIKTRGQQVTLRCSPISGHKSVSWYQQVLGQGPQFIFQYYEKEERGRGNFPDRFSARQFPNYSSELNVNALLLGDSALYLCASSLYLSLTSTGRGELFFGEGSRLTVL.

The chain couples TRBV11-3 to TRBJ2-7; 9 nucleotides align to TRBD2. From germline, CDR1 is SGHNT and CDR2 YENEEA. The CDR3 is made up of 15 amino acids. V shed 5 bases, J shed 7 bases, and the junction held 12 bases outside the gene matches. CDR3 protein: CASSPVAGVVLEQYF. The DNA of the CDR3 is TGTGCCAGCAGCCCTGTAGCGGGAGTAGTGTTGGAGCAGTACTTC.

The rearrangement uses TRBV11-2 and TRBJ2-5, with TRBD1 identical over 7 bases. CDR1 SGHAT and CDR2 FQNNGV come from the germline V gene. This CDR3 is 14 amino acids long. Trimming removed 6 bases from V and 3 bases from J; junction bases left unmatched: 7. The CDR3 loop reads CASSVGTEKETQYF. In nucleotides, the CDR3 is TGTGCCAGCAGTGTCGGGACAGAGAAAGAGACCCAGTACTTC.

The chain couples TRBV10-1 to TRBJ2-3; D gene ambiguous. The CDR3 extends over 14 amino acids. The V gene lost 2 bases and the J gene lost 2 bases, with 8 bases spanning the gap. Per the germline V gene, CDR1 is WNHNN and CDR2 is SYGVQD (reference sequence). Written as DNA, the CDR3 is TGCGCCAGCAGTGAGGGACCGATCACAGATACGCAGTATTTT. Residues: CASSEGPITDTQYF.

The chain employs TRBV4-1 and TRBJ1-5; 8 bases are shared with TRBD1. The CDR3 contains 14 residues. The V gene's germline CDR1 is MGHRA and CDR2 YSYEKL. The junction had 6 bases not matched to a gene; V was cut back by 4 bases and J by 7 bases. The CDR3 bases are TGCGCCAGCAGCCTAATACAGGGGGGACAGCCCCAGCATTTT. Its protein product is CASSLIQGGQPQHF.

The J gene is TRBJ2-3, the V gene TRBV4-1, with D possibly TRBD2 on 6 matching bases. V was clipped by 6 bases and J by 0 bases, with 25 bases between them. CDR3 length equals 19 residues. Germline V gives CDR1 MGHRA, CDR2 YSYEKL. The CDR3 loop reads CASSLVGGAGRVSTDTQYF. The CDR3 DNA reads TGCGCCAGCAGTCTCGTGGGTGGGGCGGGAAGGGTGAGCACAGATACGCAGTATTTT.

Here the CDR3 reads CASSIAGQSTDTQYF. The CDR3, as DNA: TGTGCCAGTAGTATCGCGGGACAAAGCACAGATACGCAGTATTTT. V usage is TRBV19 and J usage is TRBJ2-3; D may be TRBD1 or TRBD2 (6 bases each). The CDR3 runs to 15 residues. Germline CDR1 is LNHDA and CDR2 is SQIVND (reference sequence). Trimming shortened V by 3 bases and J by 0 bases, and 10 bases separated the two germline ends.